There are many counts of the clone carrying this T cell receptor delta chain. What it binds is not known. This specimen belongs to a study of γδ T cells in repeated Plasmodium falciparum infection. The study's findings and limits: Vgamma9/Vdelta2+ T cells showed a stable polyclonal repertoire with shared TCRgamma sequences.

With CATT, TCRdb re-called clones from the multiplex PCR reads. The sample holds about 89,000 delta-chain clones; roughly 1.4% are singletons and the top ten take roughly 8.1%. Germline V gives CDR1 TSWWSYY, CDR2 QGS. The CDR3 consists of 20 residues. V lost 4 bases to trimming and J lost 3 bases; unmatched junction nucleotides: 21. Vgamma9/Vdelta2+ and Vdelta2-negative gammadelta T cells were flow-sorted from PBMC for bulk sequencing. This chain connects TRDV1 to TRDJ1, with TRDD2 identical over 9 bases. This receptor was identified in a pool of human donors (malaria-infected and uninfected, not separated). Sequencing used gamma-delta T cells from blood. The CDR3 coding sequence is TGTGCTCTTGGGGGGGGATTGGCCTTCCTACGAAGTACTAGGTCCGATAAACTCATCTTT. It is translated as CALGGGLAFLRSTRSDKLIF.